These T cell receptor beta chains were read from a single sample in a study of T cell responses to AZD1222 COVID-19 vaccine. TCRdb's copy holds only in-frame clones and misses some; the assay was immunoSEQ multiplex PCR. The data contain some 150,000 clones, over 80% of them singletons. The sequenced sample was peripheral blood, obtained on day 0 of MenACWY control vaccination. The receptors stem from an adult in good health. Each CDR3 is given with its conserved first and last residue. A D gene is named only where the DNA matches it firmly. Size is omitted from some rows. Given values are once, few, many or a class for expanded clones.

V	D	size	J	CDR3
TRBV5-1	NA	NA	TRBJ1-1	CASSFNSANTEAFF
TRBV10-3	NA	NA	TRBJ2-3	CAISGPRGQGTDTQYF
TRBV6-5	TRBD1	NA	TRBJ1-3	CASSRDSSGNTIYF
TRBV10-1	NA	NA	TRBJ1-1	CASSESRGTEAFF
TRBV19	NA	NA	TRBJ1-2	CASSIFSLTADYGYTF
TRBV15	NA	NA	TRBJ2-1	CATSSRAPGNEQFF
TRBV11-3	TRBD1	NA	TRBJ1-1	CASSLAGGTEAFF
TRBV7-9	NA	NA	TRBJ2-1	CASRPTLGGNEQFF
TRBV4-1	TRBD2	NA	TRBJ2-5	CASSAREETQYF
TRBV5-4	NA	NA	TRBJ1-2	CASKGGLGTLNAYGYTF
TRBV6-2/TRBV6-3	NA	NA	TRBJ2-7	CASSPGAGWDSYEQYF
TRBV5-1	TRBD1	NA	TRBJ2-7	CASSFTGGSDEQYF
TRBV7-3	NA	NA	TRBJ2-2	CASSRGTDGELFF
TRBV9	NA	NA	TRBJ1-2	CASSASDVNGYTF
TRBV5-1	NA	few	TRBJ2-7	CASSTALQSRIYEQYF
TRBV9	NA	NA	TRBJ1-1	CASSVASRTEAFF
TRBV30	NA	NA	TRBJ1-1	CAWIPMGGAFF
TRBV27	NA	NA	TRBJ2-7	CASSLSGLGGPSYEQYF
TRBV5-6	NA	NA	TRBJ2-3	CASSLQFTDTQYF
TRBV3-1/TRBV3-2	TRBD1	NA	TRBJ1-6	CASTNLGGGSPLHF
TRBV2	NA	NA	TRBJ1-1	CASRGLTEAFF
TRBV19	NA	NA	TRBJ1-5	CASSNRAYSNQPQHF
TRBV6-5	NA	NA	TRBJ2-5	CASSYLTARETQYF
TRBV7-8	NA	NA	TRBJ1-1	CASTHREGTEAFF
TRBV5-1	NA	NA	TRBJ1-1	CASSSQGLPNTEAFF
TRBV10-3	TRBD1	once	TRBJ1-1	CAIRDPGTGGEAFF
TRBV24-1	NA	NA	TRBJ2-7	CATSKRDGGVGGEQYF
TRBV30	NA	NA	TRBJ1-6	CAWDRSSPLHF
TRBV19	TRBD1	NA	TRBJ1-5	CASRQTGIQPQHF
TRBV7-2	NA	NA	TRBJ1-3	CASSFSGYSGNTIYF
TRBV28	NA	NA	TRBJ1-5	CASSLRGSSQPQHF
TRBV9	TRBD2	NA	TRBJ2-7	CASSSGLAGGNRNVKQYF
TRBV6-5	TRBD1	NA	TRBJ2-7	CASSSPGQGVLEQYF
TRBV10-3	NA	NA	TRBJ1-5	CAISDGGARGQPQHF
TRBV5-1	TRBD1	NA	TRBJ1-2	CASSTQQGAYGYTF
TRBV4-1	NA	NA	TRBJ2-3	CASSQGAGVGTDTQYF
TRBV4-1	NA	NA	TRBJ1-6	CASSQDSGVPNSPLHF
TRBV6-6	TRBD1	NA	TRBJ2-1	CASRQGQGRNEQFF
TRBV9	TRBD2	NA	TRBJ2-7	CASSPSGIAYEQYF
TRBV19	TRBD1	few	TRBJ1-2	CASSPLGTGGWGYTF
TRBV28	TRBD1	once	TRBJ1-3	CASSLRPGTGKIIYF
TRBV29-1	NA	few	TRBJ2-5	CSTLRSSKAQYF
TRBV28	TRBD1	NA	TRBJ2-2	CASKRRTGVNTGELFF
TRBV11-2	NA	NA	TRBJ1-6	CASSLVGDSPLHF
TRBV7-8	NA	NA	TRBJ1-2	CASSLGGSYGYTF
TRBV29-1	NA	NA	TRBJ2-7	CSVEKGSYEQYF
TRBV28	NA	NA	TRBJ2-1	CASSSTGRSNEQFF
TRBV9	TRBD1	NA	TRBJ1-2	CASSVTGQNYGYTF
TRBV19	NA	NA	TRBJ1-6	CASSTGGWYNSPLHF
TRBV9	NA	NA	TRBJ2-3	CASSVGIGTDTQYF
TRBV4-2	TRBD1	NA	TRBJ1-2	CASSPGTGSIYGYTF
TRBV5-1	TRBD1	NA	TRBJ1-4	CASSLGRGDEKLFF
TRBV5-1	NA	NA	TRBJ2-1	CASSPGQLYNEQFF
TRBV2	NA	NA	TRBJ1-1	CASRLSGTKAFF
TRBV28	NA	NA	TRBJ1-2	CASSFWDTDGYTF
TRBV5-4	NA	NA	TRBJ1-1	CASSFRGAEAFF
TRBV6-1	NA	once	TRBJ2-1	CASSARDSISYNEQFF